The 32 T cell receptor beta chains below come from one sample, sequenced in a study of CD8 T cells in Susac syndrome (dated by TCRdb to between 2019 and 2020). Libraries were built with the immunoSEQ multiplex PCR assay. RNA was extracted using the RNeasy kit, and roughly 0.5 to 1 microgram was reverse transcribed with random hexamers. TCRdb reanalyzed the raw reads on its own, using fastp at Q25 for trimming and MiXCR for clone calling, and kept in-frame beta chains. Duplicate CDR3 protein sequences are folded into a single record with the most common DNA and genes. The sample table shows some 80,000 distinct CDR3 sequences, and roughly 93% are seen once. 0.2% to 0.3% of the sample lies in the top ten. The material sequenced was CD8+ T cells from PBMCs. These receptors came from a human donor in good health.

The chain recombines TRBV9 with TRBJ2-3, with D possibly being TRBD2 (5 bases). Deletions cut 1 base from V and 2 bases from J, with 20 bases between. Germline values: CDR1 SGDLS, CDR2 YYNGEE. The CDR3 covers 18 residues. As DNA, the CDR3 is TGTGCCAGCAGCGTAAAAGGGTCGTCTAGCCATTACACAGATACGCAGTATTTT. This codes for CASSVKGSSSHYTDTQYF.

The chain is built from TRBV27 and TRBJ2-1, with 9 bases that match TRBD1. The germline gives CDR1 MNHEY, CDR2 SMNVEV (reference sequence). V was clipped by 5 bases and J by 4 bases; unmatched bases: 3. The CDR3 loop spans 14 amino acids. The CDR3 loop is CASSGQGNYNEQFF. The DNA for the CDR3 is TGTGCCAGCAGTGGACAGGGGAATTACAATGAGCAGTTCTTC.

The chain uses TRBV27 and TRBJ1-2; TRBD1 is a possible D gene (6 bases). CDR1 and CDR2 (germline): MNHEY, SMNVEV (reference sequence). V lost 6 bases and J lost 7, with 12 bases in between. This CDR3 is built from 12 residues. The CDR3 loop is CASRGSGVGYTF. The CDR3 nucleotides read TGTGCCAGCAGAGGATCAGGGGTTGGCTACACCTTC.

The gene calls are TRBV14 and TRBJ1-1; D gene ambiguous. The CDR3 loop spans 15 amino acids. Trimming pared 0 bases from V and 5 bases from J, leaving 13 bases between. Germline CDR1 SGHDN, CDR2 FVKESK. The CDR3 here is CASSQDLRRVTEAFF. The CDR3 DNA sequence: TGTGCCAGCAGCCAAGATTTGAGAAGGGTAACTGAAGCTTTCTTT.

In this sample, this clonotype turned up once. The chain employs TRBV6-4 and TRBJ2-1; TRBD2 aligns across 12 bases. CDR3 length equals 16 residues. Unmatched junction bases numbered 1, after V lost 4 bases and J lost 0 bases. Per germline, CDR1 MRHNA and CDR2 SNTAGT. The CDR3 nucleotides are TGTGCCAGCAGTGGGACTAGCGGGACCTCCTACAATGAGCAGTTCTTC. Its protein product is CASSGTSGTSYNEQFF.

V usage is TRBV19 and J usage is TRBJ1-2, with 7 bases identical to TRBD1. The CDR3 totals 13 residues. The V segment lost 7 bases and the J segment 8 bases; nucleotides outside the gene matches: 10. Germline V gene sequence: CDR1 LNHDA, CDR2 SQIVND (reference sequence). As DNA, the CDR3 is TGTGCCAGTACCTCAGGGGGGCATAGGGGCTACACCTTC. Translating it yields CASTSGGHRGYTF.

The chain employs TRBV9 and TRBJ2-1; 7 nucleotides line up with TRBD1. The CDR3 contains 15 residues. V shed 3 bases, J shed 6 bases, and the junction held 9 bases outside the gene matches. Per germline, CDR1 SGDLS and CDR2 YYNGEE. In DNA, the CDR3 is TGTGCCAGCAGCGCCCGGGACAGCGTTCTCAATGAGCAGTTCTTC. Translating gives CASSARDSVLNEQFF.

The chain is built from TRBV12-3 or TRBV12-4 and TRBJ1-2, with a possible D match to TRBD1 (5 bases). Deletions cut 6 bases from V and 4 bases from J, with 15 bases between. There are 14 residues in the CDR3. CDR3 in DNA: TGTGCCAGCAGGGACCTCGGGGGGGGCTATGGCTACACCTTC. The encoded protein is CASRDLGGGYGYTF.

V usage is TRBV4-1 and J usage is TRBJ2-3; D may be TRBD1 or TRBD2 (5 bases each). The CDR3 sequence is 13 residues long. Trimming removed 3 bases at V and 4 bases at J, with 8 bases between. Germline CDR1 reads MGHRA; CDR2 reads YSYEKL. CDR3 DNA: TGCGCCAGCAGCCAGAGGGGAGCAGATACGCAGTATTTT. It is translated as CASSQRGADTQYF.

This chain uses TRBV7-3 with TRBJ1-1; no definite D call. CDR3 length: 13 amino acids. Germline V lookup: CDR1 SGHTA, CDR2 FQGTGA. Trimming removed 0 bases from V and 0 bases from J, with 2 bases in between. CDR3 loop: CASSLTVNTEAFF. The CDR3 DNA reads as TGTGCCAGCAGCTTAACTGTGAACACTGAAGCTTTCTTT.

The CDR3 nucleotides are TGTGCCAGCAGCGTAGTACGGGCCACTGAAGCTTTCTTT. It encodes CASSVVRATEAFF. J is TRBJ1-1 and V is TRBV9; D is unclear. Germline CDR1 SGDLS, CDR2 YYNGEE. This CDR3 has 13 amino acids. V was clipped by 0 bases and J by 4 bases, with 7 bases between them.

In this sample, this clonotype turned up once. V is TRBV27 and J is TRBJ2-5; TRBD2 aligns across 9 bases. Trimming took 5 bases from V and 2 from J; bases not matched to a gene: 9. The CDR3 consists of 16 residues. Germline-derived CDR1 and CDR2 are MNHEY and SMNVEV (reference sequence). The CDR3 loop reads CASSPSSGDLQETQYF. The CDR3 DNA sequence: TGTGCCAGCAGTCCGTCTAGCGGGGACTTACAAGAGACCCAGTACTTC.

The chain recombines TRBV21-1 with TRBJ2-2. TRBV21-1 counts as a pseudogene. The CDR3 totals 18 residues. CDR3 DNA sequence: TGTGCCAGCAGCATTAGTTACCCCAACTGCGAGATGACCGGGGAGCTGTTTTTT. This codes for CASSISYPNCEMTGELFF.

The genes are TRBV2 and TRBJ1-1; a weak D match, TRBD1 (5 bases). CDR1 is SNHLY, CDR2 FYNNEI, per germline. V was cut by 2 bases and J by 2 bases, with 12 bases left in between. The CDR3 extends over 15 amino acids. The CDR3 region is CASSEYFQGNTEAFF. The CDR3 DNA is TGTGCCAGCAGTGAATATTTTCAGGGTAACACTGAAGCTTTCTTT.

V and J are TRBV9 and TRBJ2-1; D is unresolved. V lost 0 bases and J 0 bases, leaving 7 bases between the germline ends. This CDR3 comprises 15 residues. Germline V gene data show CDR1 as SGDLS and CDR2 as YYNGEE. CDR3 nucleotides: TGTGCCAGCAGCGTAGCGCTTAGCTCCTACAATGAGCAGTTCTTC. Translation: CASSVALSSYNEQFF.

This clonotype was seen just once. The rearrangement joins TRBV5-1 to TRBJ2-1; a weak D match, TRBD2 (5 bases). The CDR3 has 14 amino acids. The V gene's germline CDR1 is SGHRS and CDR2 YFSETQ. Trimming shortened V by 3 bases and J by 0 bases, and 7 bases separated the two germline ends. The CDR3 here is CASSSRGSYNEQFF. CDR3 nucleotides: TGCGCCAGCAGCTCACGGGGCTCCTACAATGAGCAGTTCTTC.

The chain has TRBV5-1 and TRBJ1-1; 9 bases line up with TRBD1. V gave up 0 bases and J gave up 6 bases; unmatched junction bases: 9. Germline V gene data show CDR1 as SGHRS and CDR2 as YFSETQ. This CDR3 is built from 16 residues. DNA of the CDR3: TGCGCCAGCAGCTTGGACGTACAGGGGGCAAGAGCTGAAGCTTTCTTT. This encodes CASSLDVQGARAEAFF.

V gene TRBV7-9 combines with J gene TRBJ1-6; 7 nucleotides line up with TRBD1. There are 14 residues in the CDR3. In germline, CDR1 is SEHNR, CDR2 FQNEAQ (reference sequence). The V and J ends lost 10 bases and 4 bases, in that order; junction bases with no gene match: 7. In DNA form, the CDR3 reads TGTGCCAACGCAGCGGGACAGTATAATTCACCCCTCCACTTT. It specifies CANAAGQYNSPLHF.

This clonotype was found once. V usage is TRBV27 and J usage is TRBJ2-7; no reliable D call. Germline assignment: CDR1 MNHEY and CDR2 SMNVEV (reference sequence). Trimming pared 5 bases from V and 0 bases from J, leaving 11 bases between. CDR3 length: 14 residues. CDR3 region: CASSPYMSSYEQYV. Written as DNA, the CDR3 is TGTGCCAGCAGTCCTTACATGAGCTCCTACGAGCAGTACGTC.

The chain recombines TRBV27 with TRBJ1-5; weak D call: TRBD1 (5 bases). Per the germline V gene, CDR1 is MNHEY and CDR2 is SMNVEV (reference sequence). Trimming shortened V by 4 bases and J by 2 bases, and 18 bases separated the two germline ends. The CDR3 runs to 17 residues. The CDR3 loop reads CASSSQQGELGNQPQHF. CDR3 sequence (DNA): TGTGCCAGCAGTTCGCAGCAGGGTGAATTGGGCAATCAGCCCCAGCATTTT.

The chain couples TRBV29-1 to TRBJ1-2; perhaps TRBD1 as D (6 bases). Germline CDR1 is SQVTM and CDR2 is ANQGSEA. V was pared by 6 bases and J by 2 bases, with 13 bases between. This CDR3 region has 13 residues. DNA for the CDR3: TGCAGCGTGGGTGGGCAGGGGAACTATGGCTACACCTTC. Its translation: CSVGGQGNYGYTF.

This clonotype was observed once. The gene calls are TRBV7-2 and TRBJ2-7, with D maybe TRBD1 (6 bases). The CDR3 length is 15 residues. Deletions cut 5 bases from V and 1 base from J, with 15 bases between. Germline loops: CDR1 SGHTA, CDR2 FQGNSA. CDR3 amino acids: CASSANREVSYEQYF. CDR3 coding DNA: TGTGCCAGCAGCGCAAACAGGGAAGTATCCTACGAGCAGTACTTC.

V gene TRBV11-2 combines with J gene TRBJ2-7; D not certain. CDR3 length: 11 residues. Germline CDR1 reads SGHAT; CDR2 reads FQNNGV. V lost 1 base to trimming and J lost 10 bases, with 8 bases between them. CDR3 sequence (DNA): TGTGCCAGCAGCTTAGGTGTGGATCAGTACTTC. As protein: CASSLGVDQYF.

This rearrangement joins TRBV4-3 to TRBJ1-1; perhaps TRBD1 as D (5 bases). CDR1 is LGHNA and CDR2 is YSLEER in the germline V gene. Trimming pared 4 bases from V and 5 bases from J, leaving 14 bases between. The CDR3 extends over 14 amino acids. CDR3 sequence (DNA): TGCGCCAGCAGCCGTTTCCTGGGGGGAACTGAAGCTTTCTTT. Amino acids: CASSRFLGGTEAFF.

The chain joins TRBV7-8 to TRBJ2-7, with D possibly TRBD2 on 5 matching bases. The length of the CDR3 is 16 residues. The germline gives CDR1 SGHVS, CDR2 FQNEAQ. Trimming took 1 base from V and 5 from J, leaving 18 bases between them. The CDR3 protein is CASSLERPSGSDEQYF. The CDR3 DNA sequence: TGTGCCAGCAGCTTAGAACGGCCGTCGGGGTCGGACGAGCAGTACTTC. The full variable domain, its missing parts supplied by reference TRBV7-8 and TRBJ2-7, is GAGVSQSPRYKVAKRGQDVALRCDPISGHVSLFWYQQALGQGPEFLTYFQNEAQLDKSGLPSDRFFAERPEGSVSTLKIQRTQQEDSAVYLCASSLERPSGSDEQYFGPGTRLTVT.

J is TRBJ2-7 and V is TRBV29-1; 8 nucleotides align to TRBD1. The length of the CDR3 is 13 residues. Trimming cost V 6 bases and J 1 base; bases outside gene matches: 5. The germline gives CDR1 SQVTM, CDR2 ANQGSEA. The CDR3 reads CSVPGQESYEQYF. The CDR3 bases are TGCAGCGTCCCGGGACAGGAGTCCTACGAGCAGTACTTC.

The chain carries TRBV4-1 and TRBJ2-5; 9 bases map to TRBD2. Germline V CDR1 and CDR2: MGHRA, YSYEKL. CDR3 size: 15 residues. The V gene end was trimmed by 0 bases and the J gene end by 4 bases; junction bases not matched to a gene: 3. In nucleotides, the CDR3 is TGCGCCAGCAGCCAAGATAGGACTAGCGTAGAGACCCAGTACTTC. Translated, it gives CASSQDRTSVETQYF.

The chain employs TRBV30 and TRBJ1-2; the D gene is possibly TRBD1 (5 bases). V was shortened by 1 base and J by 4 bases, with 13 bases between the two germline ends. Per germline, CDR1 GTSNPN and CDR2 SVGIG (reference sequence). The CDR3 extends over 14 amino acids. CDR3 residues: CAWSAYGGFYGYTF. CDR3 nucleotides: TGTGCCTGGAGTGCCTACGGGGGATTCTATGGCTACACCTTC.

Only one count was recorded for this clonotype. The DNA for the CDR3 is TGTGCCACCAGTGATCTTCGACAGGGCGGGGAGCTGTTTTTT. Translating it yields CATSDLRQGGELFF. The chain couples TRBV24-1 to TRBJ2-2; 7 bases are shared with TRBD1. After removal of 3 bases from V and 7 bases from J, the junction contained 4 bases not matched to a gene. The V gene's germline CDR1 is KGHDR and CDR2 SFDVKD. This CDR3 region has 14 residues.

A single count supports this clonotype. The V gene is TRBV9, the J gene TRBJ2-7; 9 bases match TRBD2. CDR1 is SGDLS, CDR2 YYNGEE, per germline. The CDR3 covers 15 residues. V shed 4 bases and J 4 bases; nucleotides not matched to a gene: 9. The CDR3 reads CASSLVAGGDYEQYF. For the CDR3, the DNA is TGTGCCAGCAGCCTAGTGGCGGGGGGGGATTACGAGCAGTACTTC.

The V and J genes are TRBV27 and TRBJ2-1, with D perhaps matching TRBD2 (7 bases). Germline CDR1 reads MNHEY; CDR2 reads SMNVEV (reference sequence). The ends were cut back, 3 bases at V and 6 bases at J, with 12 bases in the middle. The CDR3 covers 14 residues. This CDR3 reads CASSFVGGGNEQFF. The CDR3 DNA reads TGTGCCAGCAGTTTTGTGGGAGGGGGCAATGAGCAGTTCTTC.

This clonotype was counted a single time. The V gene is TRBV5-6, the J gene TRBJ2-1, with no clear D. Germline lookup yields CDR1 SGHDT and CDR2 YYEEEE. This CDR3 is built from 13 residues. Deletions cut 1 base from V and 3 bases from J, with 5 bases between. The DNA of the CDR3 is TGTGCCAGCAGCTTGTGGTACTACAATGAGCAGTTCTTC. Translation: CASSLWYYNEQFF. The complete variable domain, with remaining parts taken from reference TRBV5-6 and TRBJ2-1, reads DAGVTQSPTHLIKTRGQQVTLRCSPKSGHDTVSWYQQALGQGPQFIFQYYEEEERQRGNFPDRFSGHQFPNYSSELNVNALLLGDSALYLCASSLWYYNEQFFGPGTRLTVL.